The next 32 T cell receptor beta chains were all read from a single sample in a study of T-cell reconstitution after alpha-beta-depleted transplantation in children. During its preparation, the TCRbeta library received unique molecular identifiers. Via MiXCR, TCRdb re-called the PCR reads, giving one row per CDR3 protein. This sample carries about 510,000 distinct CDR3 sequences, roughly 11% of them seen once, and the ten largest clones take approximately 15%. Sequences were derived from PBMCs, mostly from graft donor cells, sampled 180 days after TCRalphabeta/CD19-depleted stem cell transplant. The source is a female patient aged 2-9 years who had a stem cell transplant for aplastic anemia, so the T cells may come from the graft donor.

There are many counts of this clonotype. The V and J genes are TRBV28 and TRBJ2-1; possible D gene TRBD1, 6 bases. The CDR3 spans 16 residues. The germline V gene has CDR1 MDHEN and CDR2 SYDVKM. Trimming cost V 2 bases and J 2 bases, with 13 bases left between them. DNA of the CDR3: TGTGCCAGCAGTTTACGGCAGGGGATGCCCTACAATGAGCAGTTCTTC. Protein: CASSLRQGMPYNEQFF.

This clonotype was recorded a few times. J is TRBJ2-7 and V is TRBV29-1, with D tentatively TRBD2 (6 bases). The CDR3 is made up of 14 amino acids. CDR1 and CDR2 (germline): SQVTM, ANQGSEA. With 5 bases removed from V and 0 bases from J, the gap between germline ends came to 14 bases. In DNA form, the CDR3 reads TGCAGCGTTAAGGGAGGACTCAGCTCCTACGAGCAGTACTTC. Amino acids: CSVKGGLSSYEQYF.

This clonotype was counted between two and nine times. The chain links TRBV25-1 to TRBJ2-7; 8 bases agree with TRBD1. CDR1 MGHDK and CDR2 SYGVNS come from the germline V gene. CDR3 length equals 16 residues. V lost 4 bases, J lost 3 bases, and 11 bases stayed unmatched. The CDR3 nucleotides read TGTGCCAGCAGTGCGGGTGGACAGGGTATTTTCTACGAGCAGTACGTC. This gives the protein CASSAGGQGIFYEQYV.

This clonotype was counted between two and nine times. This CDR3 reads CATTVAGDLSYEQYV. The DNA of the CDR3 is TGTGCCACCACTGTAGCGGGAGATCTGTCCTACGAGCAGTACGTC. The chain has TRBV28 and TRBJ2-7; 9 bases fit TRBD2. V shed 10 bases and J 1 base; nucleotides not matched to a gene: 11. CDR1 is MDHEN and CDR2 is SYDVKM in the germline V gene. The CDR3 totals 15 residues.

The chain links TRBV27 to TRBJ2-7; TRBD2 matches at 8 bases. V lost 5 bases to trimming and J lost 7 bases; unmatched junction nucleotides: 10. The CDR3 has 14 amino acids. Germline V gives CDR1 MNHEY, CDR2 SMNVEV (reference sequence). CDR3 region: CASSPTAGGGEQYF. The DNA of the CDR3 is TGTGCCAGCAGTCCGACCGCGGGGGGCGGGGAGCAGTACTTC.

This clonotype was detected only a few times. The chain couples TRBV20-1 to TRBJ2-5, with 7 positions matching TRBD2. CDR1 DFQATT and CDR2 SNEGSKA come from the germline V gene (reference sequence). Unmatched junction bases numbered 10, after V lost 3 bases and J lost 3 bases. This CDR3 has 15 residues. The CDR3 loop is CSASNPSGGKETQYF. The CDR3 nucleotides are TGCAGTGCTAGTAACCCGTCCGGGGGGAAAGAGACCCAGTACTTC.

This clonotype was recorded many times. The rearrangement joins TRBV28 to TRBJ2-7; 7 bases fit TRBD1. Germline V gene lookup returns CDR1 MDHEN and CDR2 SYDVKM. CDR3 length equals 18 residues. V dropped 4 bases and J dropped 0; count of bases not matched to a gene: 15. CDR3 residues: CASSYGTDPLWSSYEQYF. The CDR3 nucleotides are TGTGCCAGCAGTTACGGGACAGATCCACTATGGAGCTCCTACGAGCAGTACTTC.

This clonotype has ten or more counts. The chain joins TRBV12-3 or TRBV12-4 to TRBJ1-1; D not resolved. The CDR3 loop spans 12 amino acids. The V gene lost 8 bases and the J gene lost 7 bases, with 14 bases spanning the gap. The DNA for the CDR3 is TGTGCCAGCCTCGTGTTTTGGGGTGAAGCTTTCTTT. It encodes CASLVFWGEAFF.

This chain uses TRBV6-1 with TRBJ2-7; 8 bases align to TRBD2. The J segment lost 6 bases and the V segment lost 6 bases, leaving 7 bases of the junction unmatched. Germline CDR1 is MNHNS and CDR2 is SASEGT. CDR3 length: 13 amino acids. CDR3 sequence: CASRPGLEVEQYF. CDR3 DNA sequence: TGTGCCAGCAGGCCGGGACTAGAGGTCGAGCAGTACTTC.

This clonotype came up a few times. The gene calls are TRBV7-7 and TRBJ2-1; D gene uncertain. The CDR3 is made up of 15 amino acids. Trimming removed 6 bases from V and 6 bases from J, with 18 bases in between. CDR1 SSHAT and CDR2 FNYEAQ come from the germline V gene (reference sequence). The CDR3: CASSTRARPPNEQFF. The CDR3, as DNA: TGTGCCAGCAGTACCCGGGCTCGACCCCCCAATGAGCAGTTCTTC.

The rearrangement uses TRBV18 and TRBJ1-3; a possible D gene is TRBD1 (6 bases). The V end was cut by 4 bases, the J end by 0 bases, with 13 bases between. Germline V gives CDR1 KGHSH, CDR2 LQKENI. The CDR3 covers 16 residues. In DNA form, the CDR3 reads TGTGCCAGCTCACTAGCGCCGACAGGCTCTGGAAACACCATATATTTT. Encoded protein: CASSLAPTGSGNTIYF.

This clonotype has more than one count but fewer than ten. This chain uses TRBV6-2 or TRBV6-3 with TRBJ2-1; 9 nucleotides agree with TRBD2. The CDR3 loop spans 15 amino acids. The trim removed 5 bases at V and 7 bases at J, leaving 9 bases unmatched. Germline V CDR1 and CDR2: MNHEY, SVGEGT. CDR3 in amino acids: CASSIAGAWGNEQFF. The CDR3 DNA reads as TGTGCCAGCAGTATAGCGGGAGCTTGGGGGAATGAGCAGTTCTTC.

In its sample, this clonotype was seen many times. The V gene is TRBV12-3 or TRBV12-4, the J gene TRBJ2-7, with D maybe TRBD1 (5 bases). The CDR3 is made up of 14 amino acids. The V gene lost 4 bases and the J gene lost 2 bases, with 12 bases spanning the gap. As DNA, the CDR3 is TGTGCCAGCAGTTCGACAGTAATCCCCTACGAGCAGTACGTC. It encodes CASSSTVIPYEQYV.

This clonotype turned up a few times. V gene TRBV7-2 combines with J gene TRBJ2-5, with a weak D call TRBD1 (5 bases). The germline CDR1 and CDR2 sequences are SGHTA and FQGNSA. The CDR3 loop spans 15 amino acids. Trimming took 0 bases from V and 5 from J, leaving 13 bases between them. CDR3: CASSLAGQGRETQYF. DNA for the CDR3: TGTGCCAGCAGCTTAGCTGGGCAGGGCAGGGAGACCCAGTACTTC.

The gene calls are TRBV20-1 and TRBJ2-5; a weak D match, TRBD2 (6 bases). The CDR3 covers 14 residues. Per germline, CDR1 DFQATT and CDR2 SNEGSKA (reference sequence). With 3 bases removed from V and 3 bases from J, the gap between germline ends came to 14 bases. The CDR3 DNA reads TGCAGTGCTAGGGTCGGGACTTTAGAAGAGACCCAGTACTTC. This encodes CSARVGTLEETQYF.

In DNA form, the CDR3 reads TGTGCCAGCAGCTTAGGTCCGGGACAACTATACGAGCAGTACTTC. Translating gives CASSLGPGQLYEQYF. This rearrangement joins TRBV7-6 to TRBJ2-7, with a weak D call TRBD1 (6 bases). Per germline, CDR1 SGHVS and CDR2 FNYEAQ. CDR3 length equals 15 residues. Deletions cut 1 base from V and 4 bases from J, with 14 bases between.

This clonotype was seen a handful of times. The chain employs TRBV24-1 and TRBJ2-3; 16 bases match TRBD2. Germline V gene data show CDR1 as KGHDR and CDR2 as SFDVKD. The CDR3 has 19 residues. The V and J ends lost 2 bases and 3 bases, in that order; junction bases with no gene match: 7. The CDR3 region is CATSDWGLAGGPGTDTQYF. The CDR3, as DNA: TGTGCCACCAGTGATTGGGGACTAGCGGGAGGGCCGGGTACAGATACGCAGTATTTT.

A few counts support this clonotype. V gene TRBV18 combines with J gene TRBJ2-3; D not certain. This CDR3 spans 14 amino acids. The ends were cut back, 2 bases at V and 4 bases at J, with 10 bases in the middle. Germline lookup yields CDR1 KGHSH and CDR2 LQKENI. In nucleotides, the CDR3 is TGTGCCAGCTCACCATACGTTAGCCCAGATACGCAGTATTTT. This codes for CASSPYVSPDTQYF.

This clonotype was seen more than once but under ten times. The V call is TRBV2, the J call TRBJ2-4; the D gene is possibly TRBD2 (6 bases). The CDR3 length is 15 residues. The germline V and J ends were trimmed by 7 bases and 0 bases, with 13 bases remaining between them. The germline V gene has CDR1 SNHLY and CDR2 FYNNEI. The CDR3 bases are TGTGCCAGCACGAGTGGAGGGTTAGCCAAAAACATTCAGTACTTC. The encoded protein is CASTSGGLAKNIQYF.

The table lists this clonotype with a few counts. This chain connects TRBV12-5 to TRBJ1-2, with D possibly being TRBD1 (6 bases). CDR1 is LGHNT and CDR2 is FRNRAP in the germline V gene. The CDR3 is 15 amino acids. The V gene lost 3 bases and the J gene lost 0 bases, with 11 bases spanning the gap. The CDR3 reads CASGFGQPTNYGYTF. The CDR3 nucleotides are TGTGCTAGTGGTTTCGGACAGCCCACTAACTATGGCTACACCTTC.

This clonotype was counted a few times. The chain combines TRBV10-3 with TRBJ2-3, with TRBD1 as a possible D gene (6 bases). Trimming removed 3 bases from V and 0 bases from J, with 10 bases in between. The CDR3 is 15 amino acids. Germline V gene sequence: CDR1 ENHRY, CDR2 SYGVKD. The CDR3: CAISDRGTSTDTQYF. The DNA for the CDR3 is TGTGCCATCAGTGACAGGGGAACTAGCACAGATACGCAGTATTTT.

This clonotype was seen a few times. The chain uses TRBV18 and TRBJ2-7; 7 bases are a match to TRBD1. Trimming took 3 bases from V and 4 from J; bases not matched to a gene: 6. This CDR3 has 14 residues. Germline values: CDR1 KGHSH, CDR2 LQKENI. CDR3 coding DNA: TGTGCCAGCTCACCGGTCAAGGGGGCATACGAGCAGTACGTC. Translating it yields CASSPVKGAYEQYV.

This clonotype has more than one count but fewer than ten. The chain employs TRBV6-2 or TRBV6-3 and TRBJ1-5; D gene ambiguous. The germline CDR1 and CDR2 sequences are MNHEY and SVGEGT. The V and J ends lost 2 bases and 2 bases respectively, with 16 bases between them. This CDR3 contains 17 residues. CDR3 in DNA: TGTGCCAGCAGTTACAAAGGGTCCTTCTCGGGCAATCAGCCCCAGCATTTT. As protein: CASSYKGSFSGNQPQHF.

This clonotype was observed many times. The J gene is TRBJ2-3, the V gene TRBV18, with D maybe TRBD2 (6 bases). With 0 bases removed from V and 2 bases from J, the gap between germline ends came to 12 bases. Per the germline V gene, CDR1 is KGHSH and CDR2 is LQKENI. The CDR3 extends over 16 amino acids. As DNA, the CDR3 is TGTGCCAGCTCACCACCTTCGGGAGAGACCACAGATACGCAGTATTTT. Its translation: CASSPPSGETTDTQYF.

This clonotype was observed at least ten times. The rearrangement uses TRBV28 and TRBJ2-6, with 7 bases lining up with TRBD2. The CDR3 has 16 amino acids. Germline lookup yields CDR1 MDHEN and CDR2 SYDVKM. The V and J ends lost 5 bases and 3 bases, in that order; junction bases with no gene match: 7. The CDR3 DNA follows: TGTGCCAGCAGTGGGGGAGGGGTGTTTGGGGCCAACGTCCTGACTTTC. Amino acid sequence: CASSGGGVFGANVLTF.

The chain carries TRBV28 and TRBJ2-7, with 10 bases identical to TRBD2. The trim removed 5 bases at V and 5 bases at J, leaving 15 bases unmatched. Germline CDR1 MDHEN, CDR2 SYDVKM. There are 17 residues in the CDR3. The CDR3, as DNA: TGTGCCAGCAGTCGCCGATGGTCTAGCGGGAGCAAGGACGAGCAGTACTTC. Its protein is CASSRRWSSGSKDEQYF.

This clonotype occurred a few times. The chain combines TRBV7-2 with TRBJ2-3; 7 bases map to TRBD2. The germline CDR1 and CDR2 sequences are SGHTA and FQGNSA. There are 16 residues in the CDR3. V was clipped by 6 bases and J by 9 bases; unmatched bases: 18. The CDR3 DNA follows: TGTGCCAGCAGTCTCAAGACTAGCCTCCCCCCTAAAACGCAGTATTTT. As protein: CASSLKTSLPPKTQYF.

The table lists this clonotype with a few counts. The rearrangement uses TRBV24-1 and TRBJ2-7, with D possibly matching TRBD2 (5 bases). Between the trimmed V and J ends, which lost 8 bases and 3 bases, there was a span of 10 bases. Germline V gives CDR1 KGHDR, CDR2 SFDVKD. This CDR3 has 12 residues. The CDR3, as DNA: TGTGCCACCACGACGGGGATCTACGAGCAGTACTTC. This gives the protein CATTTGIYEQYF.

V gene TRBV10-3 combines with J gene TRBJ2-7; 13 bases map to TRBD2. Germline CDR1 ENHRY, CDR2 SYGVKD. J lost 5 bases, V lost 2 bases, and 3 bases had no gene match. The CDR3 runs to 15 residues. The CDR3 is CAISEGLAGAHEQYF. In nucleotides, the CDR3 is TGTGCCATCAGTGAGGGACTAGCGGGAGCCCACGAGCAGTACTTC.

This clonotype has more than one count but fewer than ten. This rearrangement joins TRBV29-1 to TRBJ2-2; D possibly uses TRBD1 or TRBD2 (5 bases each). The CDR3 is 15 amino acids. Per the germline V gene, CDR1 is SQVTM and CDR2 is ANQGSEA. V dropped 7 bases and J dropped 0 bases, with 15 bases sitting between them. The CDR3 region has the DNA TGCAGCGCTAAGGGACGTGCCTCGAACACCGGGGAGCTGTTTTTT. Translation: CSAKGRASNTGELFF.

The V gene is TRBV7-8, the J gene TRBJ1-5, with D possibly TRBD1 on 5 matching bases. Trimming stripped 5 bases from V and 2 bases from J, with 16 bases between. Germline CDR1 and CDR2: SGHVS and FQNEAQ. This CDR3 contains 16 residues. The CDR3 is CASSPRGRARNQPQHF. The DNA of the CDR3 is TGTGCCAGCAGCCCGCGGGGGAGGGCCCGCAATCAGCCCCAGCATTTT.

V gene TRBV10-3 combines with J gene TRBJ1-2; possible D gene TRBD1, 6 bases. The germline CDR1 and CDR2 sequences are ENHRY and SYGVKD. V was pared by 4 bases and J by 4 bases, with 13 bases between. The CDR3 extends over 14 amino acids. In DNA form, the CDR3 reads TGTGCCATCAGTGTTCAGGGGCGCAGCTATGGCTACACCTTC. Protein product: CAISVQGRSYGYTF.